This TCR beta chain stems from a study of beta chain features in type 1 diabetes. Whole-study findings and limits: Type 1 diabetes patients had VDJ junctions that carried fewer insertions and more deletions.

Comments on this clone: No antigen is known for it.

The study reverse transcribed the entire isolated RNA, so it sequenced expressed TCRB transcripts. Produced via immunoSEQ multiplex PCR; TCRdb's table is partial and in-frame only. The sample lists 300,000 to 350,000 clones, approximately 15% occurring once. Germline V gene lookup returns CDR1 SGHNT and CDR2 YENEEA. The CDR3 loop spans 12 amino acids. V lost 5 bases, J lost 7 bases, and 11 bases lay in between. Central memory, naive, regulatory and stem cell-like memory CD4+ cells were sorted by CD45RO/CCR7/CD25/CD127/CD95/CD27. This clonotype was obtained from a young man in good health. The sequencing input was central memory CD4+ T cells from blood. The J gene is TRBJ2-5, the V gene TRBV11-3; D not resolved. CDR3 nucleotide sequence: TGTGCCAGCAGCAATGAACGTGGGACCCAGTACTTC. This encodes CASSNERGTQYF.